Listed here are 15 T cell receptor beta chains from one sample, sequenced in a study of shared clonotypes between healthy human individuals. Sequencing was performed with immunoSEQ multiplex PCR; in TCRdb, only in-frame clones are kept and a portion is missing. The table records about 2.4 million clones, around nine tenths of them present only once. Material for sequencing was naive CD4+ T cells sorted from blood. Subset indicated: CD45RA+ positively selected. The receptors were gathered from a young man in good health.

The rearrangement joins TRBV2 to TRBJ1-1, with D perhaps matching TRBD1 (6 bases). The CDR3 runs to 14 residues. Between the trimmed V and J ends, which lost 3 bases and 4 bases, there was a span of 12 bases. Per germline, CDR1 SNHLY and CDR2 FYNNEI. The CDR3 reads CASSDGGLRTEAFF. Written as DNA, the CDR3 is TGTGCCAGCAGTGATGGGGGGCTCCGCACTGAAGCTTTCTTT.

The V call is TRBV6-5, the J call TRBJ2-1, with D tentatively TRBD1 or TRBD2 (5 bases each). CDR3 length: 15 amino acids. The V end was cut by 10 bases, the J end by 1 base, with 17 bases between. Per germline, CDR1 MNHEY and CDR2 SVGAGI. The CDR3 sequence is CATSRDALSYNEQFF. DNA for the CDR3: TGTGCCACCTCCCGGGACGCACTATCCTACAATGAGCAGTTCTTC.

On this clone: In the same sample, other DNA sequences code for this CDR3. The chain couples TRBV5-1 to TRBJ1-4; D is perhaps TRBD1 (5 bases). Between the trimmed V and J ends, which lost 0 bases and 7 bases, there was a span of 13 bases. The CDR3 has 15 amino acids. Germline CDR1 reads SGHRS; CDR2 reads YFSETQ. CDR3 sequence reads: CASSLAPGGGEKLFF. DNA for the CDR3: TGCGCCAGCAGCTTGGCCCCCGGGGGAGGTGAAAAACTGTTTTTT.

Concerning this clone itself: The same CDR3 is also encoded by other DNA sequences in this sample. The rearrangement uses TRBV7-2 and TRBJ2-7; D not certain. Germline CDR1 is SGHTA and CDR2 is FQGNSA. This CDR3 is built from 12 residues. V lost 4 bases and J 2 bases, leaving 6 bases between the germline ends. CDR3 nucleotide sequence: TGTGCCAGCAGCTCGGGCGCCTACGAGCAGTACTTC. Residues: CASSSGAYEQYF.

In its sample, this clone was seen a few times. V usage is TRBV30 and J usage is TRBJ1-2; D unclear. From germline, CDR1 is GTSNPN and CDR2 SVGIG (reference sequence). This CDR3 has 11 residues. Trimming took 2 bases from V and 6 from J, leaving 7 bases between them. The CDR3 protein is CAWSPQDGYTF. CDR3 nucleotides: TGTGCCTGGAGTCCCCAGGATGGCTACACCTTC.

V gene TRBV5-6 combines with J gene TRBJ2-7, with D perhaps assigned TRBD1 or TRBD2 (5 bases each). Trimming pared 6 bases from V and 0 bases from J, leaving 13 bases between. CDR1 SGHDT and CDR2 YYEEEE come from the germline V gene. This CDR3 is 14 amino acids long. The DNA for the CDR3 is TGTGCCAGCACCGGACTGGGGGTCTCCTACGAGCAGTACTTC. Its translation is CASTGLGVSYEQYF.

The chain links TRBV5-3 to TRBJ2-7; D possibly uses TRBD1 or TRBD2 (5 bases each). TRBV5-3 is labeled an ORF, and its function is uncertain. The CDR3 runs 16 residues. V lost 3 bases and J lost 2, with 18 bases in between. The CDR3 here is CARSSPGKRHTYEQYF. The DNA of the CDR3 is TGTGCCAGAAGCTCCCCAGGGAAGCGGCATACCTACGAGCAGTACTTC.

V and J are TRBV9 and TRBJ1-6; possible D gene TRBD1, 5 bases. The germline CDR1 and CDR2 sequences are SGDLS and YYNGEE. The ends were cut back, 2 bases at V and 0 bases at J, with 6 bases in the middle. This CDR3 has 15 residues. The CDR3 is CASSVDSSYNSPLHF. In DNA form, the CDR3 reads TGTGCCAGCAGCGTTGACAGCTCCTATAATTCACCCCTCCACTTT.

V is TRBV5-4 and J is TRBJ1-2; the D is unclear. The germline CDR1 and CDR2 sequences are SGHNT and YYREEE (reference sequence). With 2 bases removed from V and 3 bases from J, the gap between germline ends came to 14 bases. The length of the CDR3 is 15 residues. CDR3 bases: TGTGCCAGCAGCTTAGGTGGTCCGACTGACTATGGCTACACCTTC. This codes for CASSLGGPTDYGYTF.

In DNA, the CDR3 is TGTGCCAGCAGCTTAGCACTAGCGGGATTAGACGAGCAGTACTTC. This gives the protein CASSLALAGLDEQYF. The chain joins TRBV7-2 to TRBJ2-7; 10 nucleotides align to TRBD2. Germline V gene data show CDR1 as SGHTA and CDR2 as FQGNSA. This CDR3 has 15 residues. J was trimmed by 5 bases and V by 0 bases; bases with no gene match: 4.

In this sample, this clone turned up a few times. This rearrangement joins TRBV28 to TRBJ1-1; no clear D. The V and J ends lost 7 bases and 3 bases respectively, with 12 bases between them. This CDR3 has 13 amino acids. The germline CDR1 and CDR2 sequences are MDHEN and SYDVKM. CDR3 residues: CASNRPIYTEAFF. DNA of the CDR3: TGTGCCAGCAATCGGCCTATCTACACTGAAGCTTTCTTT.

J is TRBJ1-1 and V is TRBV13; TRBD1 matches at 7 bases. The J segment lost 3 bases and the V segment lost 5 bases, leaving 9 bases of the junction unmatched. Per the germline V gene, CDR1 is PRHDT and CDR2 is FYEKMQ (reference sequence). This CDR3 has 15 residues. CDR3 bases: TGTGCCAGCAGCGGCCGACAGGGCCTGGACACTGAAGCTTTCTTT. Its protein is CASSGRQGLDTEAFF.

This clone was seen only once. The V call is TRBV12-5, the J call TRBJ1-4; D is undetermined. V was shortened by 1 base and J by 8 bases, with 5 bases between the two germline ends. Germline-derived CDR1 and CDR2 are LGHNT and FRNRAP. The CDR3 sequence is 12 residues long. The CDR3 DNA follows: TGTGCTAGTGGTTTGGAAGGGGAAAAACTGTTTTTT. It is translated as CASGLEGEKLFF.

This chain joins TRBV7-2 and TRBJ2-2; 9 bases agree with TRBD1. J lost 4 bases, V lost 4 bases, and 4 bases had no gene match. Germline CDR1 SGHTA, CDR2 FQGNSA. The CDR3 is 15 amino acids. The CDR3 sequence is CASSSRTGATGELFF. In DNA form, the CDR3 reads TGTGCCAGCAGCTCCCGGACAGGGGCCACCGGGGAGCTGTTTTTT. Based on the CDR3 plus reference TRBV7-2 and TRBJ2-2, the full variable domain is GAGVSQSPSNKVTEKGKDVELRCDPISGHTALYWYRQSLGQGLEFLIYFQGNSAPDKSGLPSDRFSAERTGGSVSTLTIQRTQQEDSAVYLCASSSRTGATGELFFGEGSRLTVL.

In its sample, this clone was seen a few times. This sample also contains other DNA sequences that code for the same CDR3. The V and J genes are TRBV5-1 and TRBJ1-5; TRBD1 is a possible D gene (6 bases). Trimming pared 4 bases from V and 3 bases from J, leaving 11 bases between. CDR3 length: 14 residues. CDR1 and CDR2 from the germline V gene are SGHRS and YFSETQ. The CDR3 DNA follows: TGCGCCAGCAGCCCTACAGGGCCCAATCAGCCCCAGCATTTT. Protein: CASSPTGPNQPQHF.